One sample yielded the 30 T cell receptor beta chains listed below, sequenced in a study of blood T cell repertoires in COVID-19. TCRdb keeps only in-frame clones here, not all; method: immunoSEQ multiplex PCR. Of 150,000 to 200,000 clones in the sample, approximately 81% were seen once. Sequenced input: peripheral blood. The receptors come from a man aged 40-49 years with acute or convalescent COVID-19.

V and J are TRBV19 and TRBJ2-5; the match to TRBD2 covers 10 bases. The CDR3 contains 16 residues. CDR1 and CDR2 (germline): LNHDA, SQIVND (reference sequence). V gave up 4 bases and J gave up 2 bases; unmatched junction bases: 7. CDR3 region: CASSTSSGGSQETQYF. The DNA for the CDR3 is TGTGCCAGTAGTACTTCTAGCGGGGGTTCACAAGAGACCCAGTACTTC. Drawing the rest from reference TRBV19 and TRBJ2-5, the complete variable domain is DGGITQSPKYLFRKEGQNVTLSCEQNLNHDAMYWYRQDPGQGLRLIYYSQIVNDFQKGDIAEGYSVSREKKESFPLTVTSAQKNPTAFYLCASSTSSGGSQETQYFGPGTRLLVL.

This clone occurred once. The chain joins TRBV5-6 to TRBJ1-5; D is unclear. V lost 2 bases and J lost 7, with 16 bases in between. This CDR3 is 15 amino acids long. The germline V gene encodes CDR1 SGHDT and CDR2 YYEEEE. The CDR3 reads CASSFNGPGRQPQHF. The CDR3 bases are TGTGCCAGCAGCTTCAACGGTCCTGGTCGGCAGCCCCAGCATTTT. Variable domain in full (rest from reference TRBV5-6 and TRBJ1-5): DAGVTQSPTHLIKTRGQQVTLRCSPKSGHDTVSWYQQALGQGPQFIFQYYEEEERQRGNFPDRFSGHQFPNYSSELNVNALLLGDSALYLCASSFNGPGRQPQHFGDGTRLSIL.

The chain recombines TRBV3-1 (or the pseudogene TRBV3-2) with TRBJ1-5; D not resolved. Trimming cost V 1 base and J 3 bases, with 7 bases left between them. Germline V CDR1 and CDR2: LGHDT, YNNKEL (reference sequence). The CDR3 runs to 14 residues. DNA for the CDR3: TGTGCCAGCAGCCAAGGGGCCCTCAATCAGCCCCAGCATTTT. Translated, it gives CASSQGALNQPQHF.

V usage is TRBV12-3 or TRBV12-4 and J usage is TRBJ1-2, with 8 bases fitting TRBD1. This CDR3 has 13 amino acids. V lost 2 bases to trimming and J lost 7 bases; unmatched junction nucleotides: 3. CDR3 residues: CASSLQGATGYTF. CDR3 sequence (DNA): TGTGCCAGCAGTTTACAGGGGGCGACTGGCTACACCTTC.

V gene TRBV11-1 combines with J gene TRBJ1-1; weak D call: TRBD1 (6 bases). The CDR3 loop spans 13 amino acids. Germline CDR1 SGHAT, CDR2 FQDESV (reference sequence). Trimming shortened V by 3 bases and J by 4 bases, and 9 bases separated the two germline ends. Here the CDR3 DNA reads TGTGCCAGCAGCTTTAAAGGGGGCACTGAAGCTTTCTTT. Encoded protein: CASSFKGGTEAFF.

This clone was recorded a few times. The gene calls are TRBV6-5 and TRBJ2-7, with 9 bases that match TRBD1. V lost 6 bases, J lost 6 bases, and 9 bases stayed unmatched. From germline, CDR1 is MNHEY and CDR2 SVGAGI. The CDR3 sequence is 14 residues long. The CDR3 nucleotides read TGTGCCAGCAGGCCCACAGGGGGCGGATTCGAGCAGTACTTC. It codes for CASRPTGGGFEQYF.

CDR3 sequence reads: CASSQDPGKYGYTF. The CDR3 nucleotides are TGCGCCAGCAGCCAAGATCCGGGGAAGTATGGCTACACCTTC. The chain has TRBV4-3 and TRBJ1-2, with D unclear. Trimming removed 0 bases from V and 5 bases from J, with 10 bases in between. Germline V CDR1 and CDR2: LGHNA, YSLEER. The CDR3 totals 14 residues.

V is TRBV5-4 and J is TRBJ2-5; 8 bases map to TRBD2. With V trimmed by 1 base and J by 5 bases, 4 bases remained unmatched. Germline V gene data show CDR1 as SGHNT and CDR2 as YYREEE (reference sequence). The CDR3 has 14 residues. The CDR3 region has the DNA TGTGCCAGCAGCTTGCGGGGGGGGTATGAGACCCAGTACTTC. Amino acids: CASSLRGGYETQYF. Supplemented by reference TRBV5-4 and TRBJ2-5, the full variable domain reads ETGVTQSPTHLIKTRGQQVTLRCSSQSGHNTVSWYQQALGQGPQFIFQYYREEENGRGNFPPRFSGLQFPNYSSELNVNALELDDSALYLCASSLRGGYETQYFGPGTRLLVL.

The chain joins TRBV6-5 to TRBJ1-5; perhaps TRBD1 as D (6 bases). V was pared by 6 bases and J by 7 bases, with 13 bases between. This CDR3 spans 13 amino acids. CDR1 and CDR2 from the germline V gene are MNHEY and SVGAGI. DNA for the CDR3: TGTGCCAGCAGGCAGAACAGGGAACAGCCCCAGCATTTT. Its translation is CASRQNREQPQHF.

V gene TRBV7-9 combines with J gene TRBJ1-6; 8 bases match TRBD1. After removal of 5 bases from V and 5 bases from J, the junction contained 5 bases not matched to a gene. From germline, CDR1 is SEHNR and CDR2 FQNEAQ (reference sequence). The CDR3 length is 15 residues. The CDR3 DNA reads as TGTGCCAGCAGCCCATCGGGACAGGATAATTCACCCCTCCACTTT. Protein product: CASSPSGQDNSPLHF.

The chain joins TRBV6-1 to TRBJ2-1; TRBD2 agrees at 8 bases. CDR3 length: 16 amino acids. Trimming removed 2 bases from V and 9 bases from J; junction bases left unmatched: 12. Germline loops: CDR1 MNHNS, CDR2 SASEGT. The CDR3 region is CASSELGTSSWVEQFF. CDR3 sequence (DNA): TGTGCCAGCAGTGAACTAGGGACTAGTTCTTGGGTTGAGCAGTTCTTC.

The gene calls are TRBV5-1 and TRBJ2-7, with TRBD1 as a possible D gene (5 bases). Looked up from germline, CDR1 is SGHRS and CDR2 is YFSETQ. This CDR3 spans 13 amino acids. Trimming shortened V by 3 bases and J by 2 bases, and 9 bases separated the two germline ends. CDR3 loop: CASSSTVAYEQYF. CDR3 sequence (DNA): TGCGCCAGCAGCTCGACAGTGGCCTACGAGCAGTACTTC.

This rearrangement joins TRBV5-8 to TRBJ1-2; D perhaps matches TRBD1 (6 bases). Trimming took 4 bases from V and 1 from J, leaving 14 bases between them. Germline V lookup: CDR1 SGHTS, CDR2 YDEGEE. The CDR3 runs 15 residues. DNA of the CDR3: TGTGCCAGCAGCGCCCAAGGGGGATTTAACTATGGCTACACCTTC. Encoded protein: CASSAQGGFNYGYTF. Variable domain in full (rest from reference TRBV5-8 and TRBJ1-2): EAGVTQSPTHLIKTRGQQATLRCSPISGHTSVYWYQQALGLGLQFLLWYDEGEERNRGNFPPRFSGRQFPNYSSELNVNALELEDSALYLCASSAQGGFNYGYTFGSGTRLTVV.

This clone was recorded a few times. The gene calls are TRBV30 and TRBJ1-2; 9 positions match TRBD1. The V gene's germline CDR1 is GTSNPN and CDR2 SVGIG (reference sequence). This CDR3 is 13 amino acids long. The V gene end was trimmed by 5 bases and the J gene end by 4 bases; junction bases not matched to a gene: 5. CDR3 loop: CAWAGTGIYGYTF. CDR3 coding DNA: TGTGCCTGGGCCGGGACAGGGATCTATGGCTACACCTTC.

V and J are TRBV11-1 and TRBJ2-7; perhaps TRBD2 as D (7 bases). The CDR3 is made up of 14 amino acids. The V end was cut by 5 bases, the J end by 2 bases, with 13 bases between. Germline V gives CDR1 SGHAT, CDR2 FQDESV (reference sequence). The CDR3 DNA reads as TGTGCCAGCAGCCGAGGGGGGGGAACCTACGAGCAGTACTTC. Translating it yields CASSRGGGTYEQYF.

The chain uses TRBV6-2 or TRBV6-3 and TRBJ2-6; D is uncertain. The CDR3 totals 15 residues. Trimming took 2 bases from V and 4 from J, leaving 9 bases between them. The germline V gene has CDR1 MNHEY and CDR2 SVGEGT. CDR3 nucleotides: TGTGCCAGCAGTTACACAGTTACCGGGGCCAACGTCCTGACTTTC. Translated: CASSYTVTGANVLTF.

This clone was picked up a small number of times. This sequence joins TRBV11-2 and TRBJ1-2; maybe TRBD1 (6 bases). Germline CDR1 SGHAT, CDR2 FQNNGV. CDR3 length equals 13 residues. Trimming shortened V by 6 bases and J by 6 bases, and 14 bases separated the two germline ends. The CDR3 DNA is TGTGCCAGCAGTGTCAGGGGCGCGGATGGCTACACCTTC. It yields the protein CASSVRGADGYTF. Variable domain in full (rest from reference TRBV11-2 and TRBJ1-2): EAGVAQSPRYKIIEKRQSVAFWCNPISGHATLYWYQQILGQGPKLLIQFQNNGVVDDSQLPKDRFSAERLKGVDSTLKIQPAKLEDSAVYLCASSVRGADGYTFGSGTRLTVV.

The CDR3 DNA reads as TGCAGCGTTGAGGGGGGCTCCTACAATGAGCAGTTCTTC. Translated: CSVEGGSYNEQFF. The chain links TRBV29-1 to TRBJ2-1; D possibly corresponds to TRBD2 (6 bases). V gave up 3 bases and J gave up 0 bases, with 6 bases separating them. The CDR3 covers 13 residues. Per the germline V gene, CDR1 is SQVTM and CDR2 is ANQGSEA.

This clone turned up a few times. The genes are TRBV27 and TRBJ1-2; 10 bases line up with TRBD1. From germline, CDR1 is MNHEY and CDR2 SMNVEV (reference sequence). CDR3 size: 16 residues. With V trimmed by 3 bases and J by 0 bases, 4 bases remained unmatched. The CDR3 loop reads CASSFGGTGANYGYTF. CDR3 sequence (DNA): TGTGCCAGCAGTTTTGGGGGGACAGGGGCTAACTATGGCTACACCTTC.

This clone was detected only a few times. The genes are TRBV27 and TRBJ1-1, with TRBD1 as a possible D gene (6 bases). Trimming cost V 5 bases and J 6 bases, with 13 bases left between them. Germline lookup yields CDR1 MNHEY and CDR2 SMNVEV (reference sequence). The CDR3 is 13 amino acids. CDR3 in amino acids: CASSPVTGSEAFF. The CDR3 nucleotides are TGTGCCAGCAGTCCTGTTACAGGGTCTGAAGCTTTCTTT.

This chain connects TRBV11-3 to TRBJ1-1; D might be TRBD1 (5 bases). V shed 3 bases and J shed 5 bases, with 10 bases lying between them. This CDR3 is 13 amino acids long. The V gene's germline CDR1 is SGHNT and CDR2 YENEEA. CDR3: CASSFTQGTEAFF. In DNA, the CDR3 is TGTGCCAGCAGCTTCACCCAGGGAACTGAAGCTTTCTTT. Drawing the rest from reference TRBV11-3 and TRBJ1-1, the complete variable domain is EAGVVQSPRYKIIEKKQPVAFWCNPISGHNTLYWYLQNLGQGPELLIRYENEEAVDDSQLPKDRFSAERLKGVDSTLKIQPAELGDSAVYLCASSFTQGTEAFFGQGTRLTVV.

CDR3 protein: CASGRQATSTDTQYF. The CDR3 coding sequence is TGTGCCAGCGGCCGACAAGCCACTAGCACAGATACGCAGTATTTT. The V call is TRBV2, the J call TRBJ2-3; no clear D gene. Trimming pared 8 bases from V and 0 bases from J, leaving 15 bases between. Germline assignment: CDR1 SNHLY and CDR2 FYNNEI. CDR3 length equals 15 residues.

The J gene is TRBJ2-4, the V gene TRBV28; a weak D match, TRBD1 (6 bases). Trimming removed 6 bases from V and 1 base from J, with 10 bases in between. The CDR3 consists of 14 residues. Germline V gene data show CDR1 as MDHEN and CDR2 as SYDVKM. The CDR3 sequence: CASSWQGAKNIQYF. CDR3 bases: TGTGCCAGCAGCTGGCAGGGGGCCAAAAACATTCAGTACTTC. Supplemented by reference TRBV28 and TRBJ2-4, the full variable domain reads DVKVTQSSRYLVKRTGEKVFLECVQDMDHENMFWYRQDPGLGLRLIYFSYDVKMKEKGDIPEGYSVSREKKERFSLILESASTNQTSMYLCASSWQGAKNIQYFGAGTRLSVL.

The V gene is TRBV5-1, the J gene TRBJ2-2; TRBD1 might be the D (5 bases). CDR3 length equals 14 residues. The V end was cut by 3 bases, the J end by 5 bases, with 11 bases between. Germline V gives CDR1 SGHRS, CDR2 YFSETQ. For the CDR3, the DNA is TGCGCCAGCAGCTGGAGACAGAATACCGGGGAGCTGTTTTTT. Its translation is CASSWRQNTGELFF.

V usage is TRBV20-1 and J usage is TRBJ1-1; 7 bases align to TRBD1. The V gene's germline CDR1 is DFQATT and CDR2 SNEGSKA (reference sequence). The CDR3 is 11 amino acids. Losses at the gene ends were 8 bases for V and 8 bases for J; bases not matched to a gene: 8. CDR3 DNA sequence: TGCAGTATCTCCCCGGGACAGGAAGCTTTCTTT. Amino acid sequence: CSISPGQEAFF.

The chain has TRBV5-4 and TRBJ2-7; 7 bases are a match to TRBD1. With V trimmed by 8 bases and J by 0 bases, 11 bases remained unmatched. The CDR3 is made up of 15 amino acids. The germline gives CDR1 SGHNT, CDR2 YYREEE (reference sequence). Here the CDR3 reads CASSTGQQNSYEQYF. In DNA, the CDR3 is TGTGCCAGTAGTACGGGACAGCAAAACTCCTACGAGCAGTACTTC.

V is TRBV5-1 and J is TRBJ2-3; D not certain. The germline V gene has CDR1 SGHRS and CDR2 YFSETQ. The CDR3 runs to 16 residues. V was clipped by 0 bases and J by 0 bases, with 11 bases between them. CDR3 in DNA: TGCGCCAGCAGCTTGGATGCGGCAAGAAGCACAGATACGCAGTATTTT. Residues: CASSLDAARSTDTQYF.

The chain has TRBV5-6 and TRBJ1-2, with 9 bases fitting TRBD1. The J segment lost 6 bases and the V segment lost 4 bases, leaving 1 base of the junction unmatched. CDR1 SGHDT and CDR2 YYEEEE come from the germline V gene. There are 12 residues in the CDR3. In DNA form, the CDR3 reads TGTGCCAGCAGCGGACAGGGGAATGGCTACACCTTC. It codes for CASSGQGNGYTF.

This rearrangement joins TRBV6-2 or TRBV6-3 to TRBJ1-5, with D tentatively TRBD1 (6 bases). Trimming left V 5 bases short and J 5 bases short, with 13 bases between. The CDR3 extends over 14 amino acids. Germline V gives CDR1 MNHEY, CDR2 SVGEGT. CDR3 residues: CASSRNRADQPQHF. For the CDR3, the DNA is TGTGCCAGCAGTCGAAACAGGGCTGATCAGCCCCAGCATTTT.

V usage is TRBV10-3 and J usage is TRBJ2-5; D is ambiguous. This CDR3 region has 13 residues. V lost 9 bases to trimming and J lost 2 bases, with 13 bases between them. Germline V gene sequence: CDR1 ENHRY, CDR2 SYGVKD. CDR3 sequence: CAIGDHLQETQYF. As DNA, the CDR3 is TGTGCCATAGGAGACCACCTTCAAGAGACCCAGTACTTC.